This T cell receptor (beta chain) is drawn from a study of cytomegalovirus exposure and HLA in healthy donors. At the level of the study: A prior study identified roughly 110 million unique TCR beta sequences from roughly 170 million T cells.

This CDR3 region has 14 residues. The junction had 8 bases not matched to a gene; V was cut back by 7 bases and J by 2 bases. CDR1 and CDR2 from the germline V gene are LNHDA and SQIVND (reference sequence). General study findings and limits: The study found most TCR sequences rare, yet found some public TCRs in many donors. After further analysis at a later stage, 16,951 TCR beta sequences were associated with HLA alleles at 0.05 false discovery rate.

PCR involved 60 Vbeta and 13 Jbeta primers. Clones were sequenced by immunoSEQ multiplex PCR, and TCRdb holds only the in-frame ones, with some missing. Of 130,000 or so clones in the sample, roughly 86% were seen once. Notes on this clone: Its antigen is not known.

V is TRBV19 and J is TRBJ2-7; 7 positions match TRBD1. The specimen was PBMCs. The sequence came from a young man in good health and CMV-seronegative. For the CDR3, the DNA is TGTGCCAGTAAACCAGGGGGTGAAACCTACGAGCAGTACTTC. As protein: CASKPGGETYEQYF.